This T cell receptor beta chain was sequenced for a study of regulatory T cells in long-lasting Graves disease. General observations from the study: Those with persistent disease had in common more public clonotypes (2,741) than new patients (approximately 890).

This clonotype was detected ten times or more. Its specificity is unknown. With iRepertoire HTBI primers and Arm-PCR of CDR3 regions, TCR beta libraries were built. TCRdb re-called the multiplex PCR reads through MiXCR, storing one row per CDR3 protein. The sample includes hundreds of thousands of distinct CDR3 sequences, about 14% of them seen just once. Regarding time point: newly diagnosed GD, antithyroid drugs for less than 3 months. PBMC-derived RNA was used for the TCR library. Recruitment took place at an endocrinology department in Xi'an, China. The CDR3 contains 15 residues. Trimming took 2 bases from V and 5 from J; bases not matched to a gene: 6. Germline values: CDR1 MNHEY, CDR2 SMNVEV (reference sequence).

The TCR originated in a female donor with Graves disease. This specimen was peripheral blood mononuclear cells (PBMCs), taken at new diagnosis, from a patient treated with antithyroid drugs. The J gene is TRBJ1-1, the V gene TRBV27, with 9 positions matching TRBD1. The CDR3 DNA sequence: TGTGCCAGCAGTTTAGTTGGACAGGGGAGGACTGAAGCTTTCTTT. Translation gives CASSLVGQGRTEAFF.